This T cell receptor (beta chain) was identified during a study of shared clonotypes between healthy human individuals. Study-wide findings and caveats: Sorted-subset samples were not fully sequenced, rarefaction indicated.

Naive CD8 cells were CD45RO-negative, positively selected for CCR7, excluding terminally differentiated effector memory CD45RA+ cells. The study drew all its donors from Caucasian adults living in Nashville, Tennessee. CDR1 WNHNN and CDR2 SYGVQD come from the germline V gene (reference sequence). The ends were cut back, 8 bases at V and 3 bases at J, with 8 bases in the middle. The CDR3 length is 11 residues. Sequencing used immunoSEQ multiplex PCR; TCRdb keeps in-frame clones, though not all of them. The table shows about 820,000 clones, with around 93% occurring only once. In regard to this clone: The target antigen is unknown.

The clonotype comes from a man younger than 45 in good health. V gene TRBV10-1 combines with J gene TRBJ2-7; perhaps TRBD2 as D (5 bases). Sequenced: naive CD8+ T cells sorted from blood. The CDR3 reads CASGSGYEQYF. The CDR3 region has the DNA TGCGCCAGCGGGAGTGGCTACGAGCAGTACTTC.